The T cell receptor beta chain described here comes from a study of blood T cell repertoires in COVID-19. TCRdb's copy holds only in-frame clones and misses some; the assay was immunoSEQ multiplex PCR. This sample has approximately 25,000 clones, with 84% found just once. Trimming took off 4 bases at V and 1 base at J, with 15 bases between the two ends. The CDR3 sequence is 15 residues long. Germline V gene lookup returns CDR1 SGHDT and CDR2 YYEEEE. This receptor was taken from a woman older than 75 with acute or convalescent COVID-19. The chain uses TRBV5-6 and TRBJ2-7; D may be TRBD2 (6 bases). Sequencing was carried out using peripheral blood. CDR3 region: CASSLGASVSYEQYF. The CDR3 DNA reads as TGTGCCAGCAGCCTCGGGGCTAGCGTATCCTACGAGCAGTACTTC.